The clone carrying this T cell receptor beta chain has ten or more counts. The data belong to a study of T-cell reconstitution after alpha-beta-depleted transplantation in children. The germline CDR1 and CDR2 sequences are SGHRS and YFSETQ. V gave up 5 bases and J gave up 1 base; unmatched junction bases: 14. There are 20 residues in the CDR3. TCRbeta library construction was performed incorporating unique molecular identifiers. TCRdb processed the PCR reads anew with MiXCR; each CDR3 protein has one entry. The data contain around 87,000 distinct CDR3 sequences, roughly 8.8% of them singletons. The sequence was collected from a human donor who donated a stem cell graft to a child with congenital amegakaryocytic thrombocytopenia. The chain couples TRBV5-1 to TRBJ2-3; 15 nucleotides agree with TRBD2. Specimen: PBMCs from the stem cell graft donor, collected from the stem cell graft. The chain's CDR3 is CASSTPPGTSGRFGTDTQYF. CDR3 bases: TGCGCCAGCAGTACCCCCCCGGGGACTAGCGGGAGGTTTGGCACAGATACGCAGTATTTT.